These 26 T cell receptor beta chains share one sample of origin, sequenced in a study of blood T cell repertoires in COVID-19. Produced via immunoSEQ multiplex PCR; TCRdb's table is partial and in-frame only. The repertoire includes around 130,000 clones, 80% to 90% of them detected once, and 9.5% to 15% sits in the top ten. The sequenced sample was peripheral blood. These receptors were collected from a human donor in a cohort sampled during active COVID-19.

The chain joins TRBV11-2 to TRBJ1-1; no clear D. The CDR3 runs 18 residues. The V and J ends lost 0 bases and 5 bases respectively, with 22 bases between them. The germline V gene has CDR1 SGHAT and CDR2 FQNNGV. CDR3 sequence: CASSLDLLGGPPTTEAFF. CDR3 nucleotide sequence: TGTGCCAGCAGCTTAGATCTCCTTGGAGGACCCCCCACAACTGAAGCTTTCTTT.

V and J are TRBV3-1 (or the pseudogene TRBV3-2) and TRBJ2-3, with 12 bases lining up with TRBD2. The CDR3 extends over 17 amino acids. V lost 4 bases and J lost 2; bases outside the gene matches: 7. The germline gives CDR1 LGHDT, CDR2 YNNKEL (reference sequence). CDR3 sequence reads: CASSPWTSGAATDTQYF. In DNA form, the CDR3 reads TGTGCCAGCAGCCCCTGGACTAGCGGGGCCGCCACAGATACGCAGTATTTT.

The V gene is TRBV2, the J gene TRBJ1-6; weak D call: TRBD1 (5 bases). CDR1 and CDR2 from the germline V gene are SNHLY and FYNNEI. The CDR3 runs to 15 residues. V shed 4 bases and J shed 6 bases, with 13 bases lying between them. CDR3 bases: TGTGCCAGCAGTGTACTTACAGGATCTAATTCACCCCTCCACTTT. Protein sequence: CASSVLTGSNSPLHF.

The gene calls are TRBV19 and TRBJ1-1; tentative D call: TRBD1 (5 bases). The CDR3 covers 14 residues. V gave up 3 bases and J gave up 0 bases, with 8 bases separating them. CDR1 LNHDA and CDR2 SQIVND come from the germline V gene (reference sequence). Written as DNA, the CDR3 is TGTGCCAGTAGTATGGGGGGTTTGAACACTGAAGCTTTCTTT. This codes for CASSMGGLNTEAFF. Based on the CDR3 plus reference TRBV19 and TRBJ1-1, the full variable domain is DGGITQSPKYLFRKEGQNVTLSCEQNLNHDAMYWYRQDPGQGLRLIYYSQIVNDFQKGDIAEGYSVSREKKESFPLTVTSAQKNPTAFYLCASSMGGLNTEAFFGQGTRLTVV.

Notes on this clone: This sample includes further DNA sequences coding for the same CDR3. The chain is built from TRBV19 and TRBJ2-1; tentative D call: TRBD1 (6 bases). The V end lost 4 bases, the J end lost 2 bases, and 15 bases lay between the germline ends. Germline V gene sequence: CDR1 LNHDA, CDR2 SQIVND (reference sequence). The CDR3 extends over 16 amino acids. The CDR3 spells CASSTLQGFAYNEQFF. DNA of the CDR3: TGTGCCAGTAGTACGTTACAGGGCTTTGCCTACAATGAGCAGTTCTTC.

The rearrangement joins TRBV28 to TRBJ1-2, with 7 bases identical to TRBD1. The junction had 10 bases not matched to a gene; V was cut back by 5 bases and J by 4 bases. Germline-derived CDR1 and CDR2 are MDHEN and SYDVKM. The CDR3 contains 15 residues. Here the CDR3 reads CASSIRVGQSYGYTF. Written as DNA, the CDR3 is TGTGCCAGCAGTATCCGTGTGGGACAGAGCTATGGCTACACCTTC.

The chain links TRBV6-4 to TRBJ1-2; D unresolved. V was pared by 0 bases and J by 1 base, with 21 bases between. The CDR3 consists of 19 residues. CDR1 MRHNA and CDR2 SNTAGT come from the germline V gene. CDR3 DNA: TGTGCCAGCAGTGACTCGATATCCCAGACACTCGATCTTAACTATGGCTACACCTTC. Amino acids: CASSDSISQTLDLNYGYTF.

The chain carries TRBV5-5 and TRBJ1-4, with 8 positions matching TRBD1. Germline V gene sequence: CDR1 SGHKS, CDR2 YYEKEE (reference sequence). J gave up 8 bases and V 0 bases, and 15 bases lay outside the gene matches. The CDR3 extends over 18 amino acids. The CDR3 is CASSLAGGLVGVGEKLFF. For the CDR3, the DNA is TGTGCCAGCAGCTTGGCAGGGGGCTTAGTAGGCGTGGGAGAAAAACTGTTTTTT.

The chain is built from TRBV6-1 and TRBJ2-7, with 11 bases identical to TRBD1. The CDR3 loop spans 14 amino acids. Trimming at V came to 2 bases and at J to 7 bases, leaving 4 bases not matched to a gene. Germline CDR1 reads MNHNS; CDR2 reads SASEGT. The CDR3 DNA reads TGTGCCAGCAGTGAATGGGGACAGGGGGGAGAGCAGTACTTC. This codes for CASSEWGQGGEQYF.

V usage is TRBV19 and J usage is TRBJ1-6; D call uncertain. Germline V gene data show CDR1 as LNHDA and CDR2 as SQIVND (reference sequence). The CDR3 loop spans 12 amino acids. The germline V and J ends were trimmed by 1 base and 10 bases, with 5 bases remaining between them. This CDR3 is CASSIGASPLHF. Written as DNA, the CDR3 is TGTGCCAGTAGTATAGGGGCGTCACCCCTCCACTTT.

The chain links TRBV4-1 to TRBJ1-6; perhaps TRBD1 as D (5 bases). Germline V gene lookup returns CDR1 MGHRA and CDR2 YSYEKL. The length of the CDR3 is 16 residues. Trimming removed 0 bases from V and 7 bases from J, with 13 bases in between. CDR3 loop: CASSQEVRQGNSPLHF. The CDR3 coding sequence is TGCGCCAGCAGCCAAGAGGTTCGGCAGGGAAATTCACCCCTCCACTTT.

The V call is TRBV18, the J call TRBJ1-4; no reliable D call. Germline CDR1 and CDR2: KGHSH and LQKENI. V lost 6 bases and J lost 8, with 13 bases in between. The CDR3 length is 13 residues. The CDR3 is CASSFGLTEKLFF. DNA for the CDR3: TGTGCCAGCTCTTTCGGGTTAACGGAAAAACTGTTTTTT. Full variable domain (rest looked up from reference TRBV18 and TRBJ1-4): NAGVMQNPRHLVRRRGQEARLRCSPMKGHSHVYWYRQLPEEGLKFMVYLQKENIIDESGMPKERFSAEFPKEGPSILRIQQVVRGDSAAYFCASSFGLTEKLFFGSGTQLSVL.

The CDR3 reads CASSRGRDEAFF. The CDR3 DNA follows: TGTGCCAGCAGCAGAGGACGGGATGAAGCTTTCTTT. The V call is TRBV7-9, the J call TRBJ1-1; D unclear. V was clipped by 5 bases and J by 7 bases, with 11 bases between them. CDR3 size: 12 residues. The germline V gene has CDR1 SEHNR and CDR2 FQNEAQ (reference sequence).

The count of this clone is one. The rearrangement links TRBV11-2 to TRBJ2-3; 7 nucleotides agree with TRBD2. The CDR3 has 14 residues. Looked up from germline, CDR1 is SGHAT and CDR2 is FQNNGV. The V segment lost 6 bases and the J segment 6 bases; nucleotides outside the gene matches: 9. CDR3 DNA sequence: TGTGCCAGCAGGGCGGGGGTTCGAGGGGATACGCAGTATTTT. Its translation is CASRAGVRGDTQYF.

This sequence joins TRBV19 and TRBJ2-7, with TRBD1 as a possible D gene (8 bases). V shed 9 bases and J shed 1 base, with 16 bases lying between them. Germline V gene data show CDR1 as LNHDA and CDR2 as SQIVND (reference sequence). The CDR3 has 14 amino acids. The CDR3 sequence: CARPDRGLSYEQYF. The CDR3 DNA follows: TGTGCCAGGCCTGACAGGGGACTATCCTACGAGCAGTACTTC.

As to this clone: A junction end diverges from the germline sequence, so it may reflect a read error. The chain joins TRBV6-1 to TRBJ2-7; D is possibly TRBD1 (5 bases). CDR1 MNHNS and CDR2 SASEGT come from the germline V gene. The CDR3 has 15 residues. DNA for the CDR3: TGTGCCAGCAGCGAAGGGGCCCAGGGTCGATACGAGCAGTACTTC. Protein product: CASSEGAQGRYEQYF.

Here the CDR3 DNA reads TGCGCCAGCAGTGACGGACGGGGGGGGTGGTACAATGAGCAGTTCTTC. Residues: CASSDGRGGWYNEQFF. The chain employs TRBV10-1 and TRBJ2-1; 8 nucleotides agree with TRBD2. The ends lost 3 bases at V and 4 bases at J; junction bases unmatched: 8. Germline-derived CDR1 and CDR2 are WNHNN and SYGVQD (reference sequence). This CDR3 region has 16 residues.

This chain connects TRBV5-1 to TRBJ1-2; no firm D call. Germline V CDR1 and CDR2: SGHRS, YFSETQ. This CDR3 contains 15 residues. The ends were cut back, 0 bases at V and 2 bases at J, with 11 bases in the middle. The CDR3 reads CASSLDSGANYGYTF. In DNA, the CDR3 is TGCGCCAGCAGCTTGGACAGCGGAGCCAACTATGGCTACACCTTC.

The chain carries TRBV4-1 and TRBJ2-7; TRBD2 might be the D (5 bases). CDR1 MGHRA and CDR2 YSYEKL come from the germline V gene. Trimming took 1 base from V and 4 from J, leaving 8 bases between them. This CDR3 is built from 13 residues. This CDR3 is CASSQVLGYEQYF. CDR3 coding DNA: TGCGCCAGCAGCCAAGTACTAGGATACGAGCAGTACTTC.

The CDR3 protein is CASAGQGAVGAKNIQYF. CDR3 nucleotides: TGTGCCAGCGCGGGACAGGGGGCTGTCGGAGCCAAAAACATTCAGTACTTC. This chain connects TRBV18 to TRBJ2-4; 12 bases fit TRBD1. The germline V gene has CDR1 KGHSH and CDR2 LQKENI. The trim removed 8 bases at V and 0 bases at J, leaving 8 bases unmatched. The CDR3 is 17 amino acids.

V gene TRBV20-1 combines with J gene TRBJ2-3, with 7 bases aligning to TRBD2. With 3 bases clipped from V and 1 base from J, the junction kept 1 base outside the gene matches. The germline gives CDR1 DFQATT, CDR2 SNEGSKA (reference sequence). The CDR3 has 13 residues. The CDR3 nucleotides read TGCAGTGCTAGTGCGGGGGGCACAGATACGCAGTATTTT. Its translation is CSASAGGTDTQYF.

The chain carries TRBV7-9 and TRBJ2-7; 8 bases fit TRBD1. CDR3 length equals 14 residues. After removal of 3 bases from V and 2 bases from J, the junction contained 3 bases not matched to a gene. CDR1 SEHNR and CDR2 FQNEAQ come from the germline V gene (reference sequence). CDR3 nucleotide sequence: TGTGCCAGCAGCTTGGACAGGGTCCCCTACGAGCAGTACTTC. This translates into CASSLDRVPYEQYF. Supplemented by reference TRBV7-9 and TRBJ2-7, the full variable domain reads DTGVSQNPRHKITKRGQNVTFRCDPISEHNRLYWYRQTLGQGPEFLTYFQNEAQLEKSRLLSDRFSAERPKGSFSTLEIQRTEQGDSAMYLCASSLDRVPYEQYFGPGTRLTVT.

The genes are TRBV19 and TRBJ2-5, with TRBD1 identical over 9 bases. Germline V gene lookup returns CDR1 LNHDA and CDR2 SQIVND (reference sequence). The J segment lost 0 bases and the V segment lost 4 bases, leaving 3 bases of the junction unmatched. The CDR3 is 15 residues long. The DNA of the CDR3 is TGTGCCAGTAGTAGGGGACAGGGCAACCAAGAGACCCAGTACTTC. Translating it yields CASSRGQGNQETQYF.

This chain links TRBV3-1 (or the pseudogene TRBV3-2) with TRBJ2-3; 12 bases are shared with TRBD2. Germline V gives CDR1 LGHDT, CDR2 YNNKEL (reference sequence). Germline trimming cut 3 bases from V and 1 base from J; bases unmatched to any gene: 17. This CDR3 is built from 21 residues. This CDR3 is CASSQGLAGGSVPKRTDTQYF. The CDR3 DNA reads TGTGCCAGCAGCCAGGGGCTAGCGGGGGGGTCAGTACCTAAGCGCACAGATACGCAGTATTTT.

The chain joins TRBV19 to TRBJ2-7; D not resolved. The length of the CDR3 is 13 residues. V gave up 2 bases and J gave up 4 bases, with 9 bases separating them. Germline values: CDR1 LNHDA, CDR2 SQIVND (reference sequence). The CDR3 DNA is TGTGCCAGTAGTATAACTCTGAAATACGAGCAGTACTTC. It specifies CASSITLKYEQYF.

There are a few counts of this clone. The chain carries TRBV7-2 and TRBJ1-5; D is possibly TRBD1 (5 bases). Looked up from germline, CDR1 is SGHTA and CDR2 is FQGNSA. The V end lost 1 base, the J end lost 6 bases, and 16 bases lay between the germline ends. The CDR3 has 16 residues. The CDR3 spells CASSLGGDPRIQPQHF. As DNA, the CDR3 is TGTGCCAGCAGCTTAGGGGGGGACCCCCGAATTCAGCCCCAGCATTTT.